Below, 8 T cell receptor beta chains from the same sample are listed, as sequenced in a study of OX40 agonist ivuxolimab in advanced cancers. Clones were read by immunoSEQ multiplex PCR, and TCRdb kept only the in-frame ones, dropping some. The table lists about 46,000 clones, 91% of them singletons. The sequences come from CD4+ or CD8+ T cells sorted from blood, collected in a trial of the OX40 agonist ivuxolimab. The receptors derive from an adult with an advanced solid tumor such as melanoma, head and neck, liver or kidney cancer.

The chain couples TRBV6-5 to TRBJ2-7; no reliable D call. The V gene's germline CDR1 is MNHEY and CDR2 SVGAGI. The CDR3 length is 15 residues. V lost 2 bases to trimming and J lost 0 bases, with 11 bases between them. In DNA form, the CDR3 reads TGTGCCAGCAGTTACAGGCAGGTGCGCTCCTACGAGCAGTACTTC. Its translation: CASSYRQVRSYEQYF.

The chain recombines TRBV13 with TRBJ1-2, with D uncertain. The V end was cut by 4 bases, the J end by 0 bases, with 6 bases between. Germline assignment: CDR1 PRHDT and CDR2 FYEKMQ (reference sequence). The CDR3 covers 13 residues. The CDR3 DNA reads TGTGCCAGCAGCTCAACAGCTAACTATGGCTACACCTTC. Translation: CASSSTANYGYTF.

This clone rates as medium-sized (0.01 to 0.1%). V and J are TRBV6-5 and TRBJ1-5; 8 positions match TRBD1. V lost 6 bases, J lost 2 bases, and 6 bases stayed unmatched. CDR1 is MNHEY, CDR2 SVGAGI, per germline. The CDR3 contains 15 residues. The CDR3 spells CASSLGQGGNQPQHF. As DNA, the CDR3 is TGTGCCAGCAGCTTAGGACAGGGAGGCAATCAGCCCCAGCATTTT.

The chain recombines TRBV7-9 with TRBJ2-6; D gene unclear. The CDR3 totals 17 residues. Germline values: CDR1 SEHNR, CDR2 FQNEAQ (reference sequence). V was shortened by 5 bases and J by 0 bases, with 14 bases between the two germline ends. In DNA form, the CDR3 reads TGTGCCAGCAGCCCCCCCGAAAGGAGCTCTGGGGCCAACGTCCTGACTTTC. This sequence encodes CASSPPERSSGANVLTF.

As concerns this clone: The junction differs from germline at one of its ends, possibly a read error. The V call is TRBV6-9, the J call TRBJ2-5; D is ambiguous. Germline assignment: CDR1 MNHGY and CDR2 SVAAGI. The CDR3 is 16 amino acids. The CDR3 DNA follows: TGTGCCAGCAATTATCCCCATTCCACGATTAGGGAGACCCAGTACTTC. Protein product: CASNYPHSTIRETQYF.

The CDR3 loop reads CASSESVYGLNTGELFF. CDR3 nucleotide sequence: TGCGCCAGCAGTGAGTCGGTCTACGGCCTTAACACCGGGGAGCTGTTTTTT. V is TRBV10-1 and J is TRBJ2-2; D gene unclear. The CDR3 covers 17 residues. Trimming cost V 0 bases and J 2 bases, with 13 bases left between them. Germline V gives CDR1 WNHNN, CDR2 SYGVQD (reference sequence).

The V call is TRBV5-4, the J call TRBJ2-1; no clear D gene. CDR1 and CDR2 from the germline V gene are SGHNT and YYREEE (reference sequence). The CDR3 is 12 residues long. The V gene lost 4 bases and the J gene lost 5 bases, with 7 bases spanning the gap. The CDR3 sequence is CASSPTNNEQFF. CDR3 DNA sequence: TGTGCCAGCAGCCCAACAAACAATGAGCAGTTCTTC.

This clone was seen a single time. The V gene is TRBV11-3, the J gene TRBJ2-3; D gene ambiguous. The CDR3 has 13 residues. Germline V CDR1 and CDR2: SGHNT, YENEEA. Trimming took 1 base from V and 1 from J, leaving 3 bases between them. The CDR3 DNA follows: TGTGCCAGCAGCTTAGTTCGCACAGATACGCAGTATTTT. As protein: CASSLVRTDTQYF.